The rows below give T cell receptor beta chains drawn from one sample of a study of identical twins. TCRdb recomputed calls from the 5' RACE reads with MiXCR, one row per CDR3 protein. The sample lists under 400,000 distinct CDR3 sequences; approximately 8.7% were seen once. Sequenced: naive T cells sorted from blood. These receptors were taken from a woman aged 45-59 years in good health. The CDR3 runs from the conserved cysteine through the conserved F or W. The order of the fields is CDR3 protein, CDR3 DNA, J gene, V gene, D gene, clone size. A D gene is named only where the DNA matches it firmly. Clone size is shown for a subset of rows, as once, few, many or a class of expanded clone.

CDR3 protein: CASSDWGEENQPQHF; CDR3 DNA: TGTGCCAGCAGTGACTGGGGCGAAGAGAATCAGCCCCAGCATTTT; J gene: TRBJ1-5; V gene: TRBV27; D gene: NA; clone size: many
CDR3 protein: CSGQRNQPQHF; CDR3 DNA: TGCAGCGGACAGCGTAATCAGCCCCAGCATTTT; J gene: TRBJ1-5; V gene: TRBV29-1; D gene: NA; clone size: many
CDR3 protein: CASSVTSVPGELFF; CDR3 DNA: TGTGCCAGCAGCGTCACTAGCGTCCCCGGGGAGCTGTTTTTT; J gene: TRBJ2-2; V gene: TRBV11-2; D gene: TRBD2; clone size: NA
CDR3 protein: CSARIRDNEQFF; CDR3 DNA: TGCAGTGCTAGAATTCGAGACAATGAGCAGTTCTTC; J gene: TRBJ2-1; V gene: TRBV20-1; D gene: NA; clone size: NA
CDR3 protein: CATGPGGRSDNEQFF; CDR3 DNA: TGTGCCACCGGTCCGGGTGGGCGGTCGGACAATGAGCAGTTCTTC; J gene: TRBJ2-1; V gene: TRBV15; D gene: NA; clone size: once
CDR3 protein: CSASVREFRNEQFF; CDR3 DNA: TGCAGTGCTAGTGTTAGGGAATTTCGCAATGAGCAGTTCTTC; J gene: TRBJ2-1; V gene: TRBV20-1; D gene: NA; clone size: NA
CDR3 protein: CASSSTGGRSGNTIYF; CDR3 DNA: TGTGCCAGCAGTTCAACAGGGGGCCGCTCTGGAAACACCATATATTTT; J gene: TRBJ1-3; V gene: TRBV7-9; D gene: TRBD1; clone size: few
CDR3 protein: CSVERNSGSAAQETQYF; CDR3 DNA: TGCAGCGTTGAAAGGAATAGCGGGAGCGCCGCCCAAGAGACCCAGTACTTC; J gene: TRBJ2-5; V gene: TRBV29-1; D gene: TRBD2; clone size: few
CDR3 protein: CASSTYVGWTEAFF; CDR3 DNA: TGTGCCAGCAGTACGTACGTGGGGTGGACTGAAGCTTTCTTT; J gene: TRBJ1-1; V gene: TRBV14; D gene: NA; clone size: NA
CDR3 protein: CASSLGPTETQYF; CDR3 DNA: TGCGCCAGCAGCTTGGGGCCAACCGAAACCCAGTACTTC; J gene: TRBJ2-5; V gene: TRBV5-1; D gene: NA; clone size: few
CDR3 protein: CSVGIAGNQPQHF; CDR3 DNA: TGCAGCGTGGGGATAGCGGGCAATCAGCCCCAGCATTTT; J gene: TRBJ1-5; V gene: TRBV29-1; D gene: NA; clone size: many
CDR3 protein: CASSLSDRLYEQYF; CDR3 DNA: TGTGCCAGCAGTTTAAGTGACAGATTATACGAGCAGTACTTC; J gene: TRBJ2-7; V gene: TRBV12-3/TRBV12-4; D gene: NA; clone size: few
CDR3 protein: CATSLRGMGTDTQYF; CDR3 DNA: TGTGCCACCAGTCTACGAGGAATGGGCACAGATACGCAGTATTTT; J gene: TRBJ2-3; V gene: TRBV24-1; D gene: NA; clone size: NA
CDR3 protein: CASSLGRAGDIQYF; CDR3 DNA: TGTGCCAGCAGCTTAGGACGGGCTGGAGACATTCAGTACTTC; J gene: TRBJ2-4; V gene: TRBV7-2; D gene: NA; clone size: few
CDR3 protein: CASGSWAGETQYF; CDR3 DNA: TGTGCCAGCGGCTCTTGGGCAGGGGAGACCCAGTACTTC; J gene: TRBJ2-5; V gene: TRBV6-5; D gene: NA; clone size: few
CDR3 protein: CASRVTVLTGELFF; CDR3 DNA: TGTGCCAGCAGAGTGACCGTACTCACCGGGGAGCTGTTTTTT; J gene: TRBJ2-2; V gene: TRBV6-5; D gene: NA; clone size: NA
CDR3 protein: CASSLGNQGETQYF; CDR3 DNA: TGTGCCAGCAGCTTGGGGAACCAGGGGGAGACCCAGTACTTC; J gene: TRBJ2-5; V gene: TRBV12-3/TRBV12-4; D gene: NA; clone size: NA
CDR3 protein: CSAFFGLAGITDTQYF; CDR3 DNA: TGCAGTGCTTTTTTCGGACTAGCGGGGATCACAGATACGCAGTATTTT; J gene: TRBJ2-3; V gene: TRBV20-1; D gene: TRBD2; clone size: few
CDR3 protein: CASSQRTSGSTDTQYF; CDR3 DNA: TGTGCCAGCAGCCAAAGGACTAGCGGGAGTACAGATACGCAGTATTTT; J gene: TRBJ2-3; V gene: TRBV4-2; D gene: TRBD2; clone size: NA
CDR3 protein: CSAMDRAVYEQYF; CDR3 DNA: TGCAGTGCTATGGACAGGGCTGTCTACGAGCAGTACTTC; J gene: TRBJ2-7; V gene: TRBV20-1; D gene: TRBD1; clone size: many
CDR3 protein: CASSLGWTSGDEQYF; CDR3 DNA: TGTGCCAGCAGCTTAGGGTGGACTAGCGGAGACGAGCAGTACTTC; J gene: TRBJ2-7; V gene: TRBV7-9; D gene: TRBD2; clone size: NA